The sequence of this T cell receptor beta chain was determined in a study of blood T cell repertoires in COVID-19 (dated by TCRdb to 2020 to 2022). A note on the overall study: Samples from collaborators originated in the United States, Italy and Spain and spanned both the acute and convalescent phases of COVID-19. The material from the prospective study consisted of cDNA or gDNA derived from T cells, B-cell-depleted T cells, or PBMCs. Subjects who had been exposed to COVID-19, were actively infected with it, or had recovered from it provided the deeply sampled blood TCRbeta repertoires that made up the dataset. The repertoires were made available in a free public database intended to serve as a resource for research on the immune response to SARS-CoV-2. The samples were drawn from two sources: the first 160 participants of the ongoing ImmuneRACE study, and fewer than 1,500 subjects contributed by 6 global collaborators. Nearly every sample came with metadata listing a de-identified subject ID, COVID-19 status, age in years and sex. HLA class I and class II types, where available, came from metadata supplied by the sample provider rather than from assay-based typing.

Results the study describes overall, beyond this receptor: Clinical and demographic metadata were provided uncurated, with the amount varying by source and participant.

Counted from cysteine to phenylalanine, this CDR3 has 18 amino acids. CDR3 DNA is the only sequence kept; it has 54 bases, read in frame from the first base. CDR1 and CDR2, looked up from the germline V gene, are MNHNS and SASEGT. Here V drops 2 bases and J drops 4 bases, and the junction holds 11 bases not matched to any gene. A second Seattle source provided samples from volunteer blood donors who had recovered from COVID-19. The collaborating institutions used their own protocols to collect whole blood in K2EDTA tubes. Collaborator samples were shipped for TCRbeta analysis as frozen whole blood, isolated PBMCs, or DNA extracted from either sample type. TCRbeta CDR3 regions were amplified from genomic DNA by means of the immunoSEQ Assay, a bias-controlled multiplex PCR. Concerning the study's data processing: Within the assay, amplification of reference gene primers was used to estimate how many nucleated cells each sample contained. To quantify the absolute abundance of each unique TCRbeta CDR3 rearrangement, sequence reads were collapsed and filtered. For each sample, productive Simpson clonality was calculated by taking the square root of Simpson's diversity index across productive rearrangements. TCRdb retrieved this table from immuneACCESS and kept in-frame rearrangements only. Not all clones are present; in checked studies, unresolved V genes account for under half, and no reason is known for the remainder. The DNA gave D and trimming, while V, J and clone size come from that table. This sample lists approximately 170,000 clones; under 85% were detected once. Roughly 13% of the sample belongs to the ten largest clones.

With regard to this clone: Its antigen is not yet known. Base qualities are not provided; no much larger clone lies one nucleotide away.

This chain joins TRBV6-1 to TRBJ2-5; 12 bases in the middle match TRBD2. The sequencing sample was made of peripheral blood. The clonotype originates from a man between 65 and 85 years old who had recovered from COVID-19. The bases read TGTGCCAGCAGTGAATACCCCCCTAAGACTAGCGGGAGAGAGACCCAGTACTTC. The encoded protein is CASSEYPPKTSGRETQYF.